Shown below are 27 T cell receptor beta chains from a single sample sequenced in a study of T-cell reconstitution after alpha-beta-depleted transplantation in children. TCRbeta library construction was performed incorporating unique molecular identifiers. In TCRdb, the PCR reads were re-called with MiXCR into one record per CDR3 protein. The table lists some 400,000 distinct CDR3 sequences, about a fifth of them singletons. The sample was PBMCs from the stem cell graft donor, taken from the stem cell graft. These receptors came from a human donor who donated a stem cell graft to a child with acute myeloid leukemia.

This clonotype showed up just a few times. The gene calls are TRBV28 and TRBJ1-5; the D gene is possibly TRBD1 (5 bases). The V end was cut by 10 bases, the J end by 7 bases, with 17 bases between. The CDR3 totals 13 residues. CDR1 is MDHEN, CDR2 SYDVKM, per germline. CDR3 in amino acids: CATLGEARQPQHF. Here the CDR3 DNA reads TGTGCCACTCTGGGGGAGGCTCGGCAGCCCCAGCATTTT.

There are a few counts of this clonotype. This rearrangement joins TRBV20-1 to TRBJ2-7; 9 bases match TRBD2. The germline gives CDR1 DFQATT, CDR2 SNEGSKA (reference sequence). V trimming: 0 bases; J trimming: 2 bases; junction bases outside the gene matches: 2. The CDR3 runs 14 residues. Here the CDR3 reads CSARDSGGPYEQYF. CDR3 DNA: TGCAGTGCTAGAGATAGCGGGGGCCCCTACGAGCAGTACTTC.

This clonotype was seen a handful of times. V and J are TRBV4-1 and TRBJ2-5; unclear D gene. This CDR3 contains 13 residues. Germline V gene data show CDR1 as MGHRA and CDR2 as YSYEKL. Between the trimmed V and J ends, which lost 1 base and 5 bases, there was a span of 8 bases. The CDR3 spells CASSQVLVETQYF. The CDR3 nucleotides are TGCGCCAGCAGCCAAGTTCTCGTGGAGACCCAGTACTTC.

This clonotype showed up just a few times. The chain joins TRBV12-3 or TRBV12-4 to TRBJ2-7; TRBD2 agrees at 8 bases. The trim removed 5 bases at V and 7 bases at J, leaving 13 bases unmatched. This CDR3 is 15 amino acids long. CDR3 in DNA: TGTGCCAGCAGTGTTACTACGGGGGGGGCTGGTGAGCAGTACTTC. Encoded protein: CASSVTTGGAGEQYF.

This clonotype was seen a few times. The J gene is TRBJ2-7, the V gene TRBV4-3; no clear D. CDR3 length: 15 amino acids. V lost 2 bases to trimming and J lost 2 bases, with 13 bases between them. Germline V gene lookup returns CDR1 LGHNA and CDR2 YSLEER. As DNA, the CDR3 is TGCGCCAGCAGCCAATCGATGCTTCTGGCCTACGAGCAGTACTTC. Its protein product is CASSQSMLLAYEQYF.

This clonotype has ten or more counts. The rearrangement joins TRBV12-3 or TRBV12-4 to TRBJ2-7; possibly TRBD2 for D (7 bases). This CDR3 comprises 16 residues. With 3 bases removed from V and 3 bases from J, the gap between germline ends came to 18 bases. The CDR3 DNA reads as TGTGCCAGCAGTTTTATGGGGGCGGGAGTGGTCTACGAGCAGTACTTC. Its protein is CASSFMGAGVVYEQYF.

The sample holds one count of this clonotype. A much larger clone lies one base from this, so it may be a read error. The rearrangement joins TRBV20-1 to TRBJ2-7; D remains unclear. The CDR3 spans 15 residues. CDR1 DFQATT and CDR2 SNEGSKA come from the germline V gene (reference sequence). The CDR3 loop is CGASSWGLVGGEQYF. Written as DNA, the CDR3 is TGCGGTGCTAGTAGTTGGGGTCTCGTCGGTGGGGAGCAGTACTTC.

The chain is built from TRBV20-1 and TRBJ1-5, with a tentative D call TRBD1 (5 bases). CDR3 length: 13 amino acids. CDR1 and CDR2 (germline): DFQATT, SNEGSKA (reference sequence). V dropped 6 bases and J dropped 3 bases, with 12 bases sitting between them. The CDR3 is CSATGGTNQPQHF. CDR3 coding DNA: TGCAGTGCCACCGGGGGGACCAATCAGCCCCAGCATTTT.

This clonotype was observed many times. The gene calls are TRBV29-1 and TRBJ1-1; the D is unclear. The CDR3 extends over 13 amino acids. The V end lost 3 bases, the J end lost 0 bases, and 8 bases lay between the germline ends. Germline CDR1 SQVTM, CDR2 ANQGSEA. The CDR3 region has the DNA TGCAGCGTTGAGGGCAGGCTGAACACTGAAGCTTTCTTT. This sequence encodes CSVEGRLNTEAFF.

This clonotype was observed a handful of times. This chain connects TRBV3-1 to TRBJ1-1; no firm D call. Germline loops: CDR1 LGHDT, CDR2 YNNKEL (reference sequence). CDR3 length equals 14 residues. Trimming took off 1 base at V and 2 bases at J, with 8 bases between the two ends. The CDR3 bases are TGTGCCAGCAGCCAAGTAGAGGGAAACACTGAAGCTTTCTTT. As protein: CASSQVEGNTEAFF. Based on the CDR3 plus reference TRBV3-1 and TRBJ1-1, the full variable domain is DTAVSQTPKYLVTQMGNDKSIKCEQNLGHDTMYWYKQDSKKFLKIMFSYNNKELIINETVPNRFSPKSPDKAHLNLHINSLELGDSAVYFCASSQVEGNTEAFFGQGTRLTVV.

The gene calls are TRBV7-9 and TRBJ2-1, with 10 nucleotides matching TRBD2. The junction had 12 bases not matched to a gene; V was cut back by 4 bases and J by 9 bases. Per the germline V gene, CDR1 is SEHNR and CDR2 is FQNEAQ (reference sequence). The CDR3 covers 16 residues. The CDR3 bases are TGTGCCAGCAGCTATCCCTCTAGCGGGAGTGAAGTTGAGCAGTTCTTC. Amino acids: CASSYPSSGSEVEQFF.

This clonotype has a count of ten or more. This chain connects TRBV5-1 to TRBJ2-7; D possibly corresponds to TRBD1 (6 bases). CDR1 and CDR2 from the germline V gene are SGHRS and YFSETQ. The CDR3 sequence is 13 residues long. V lost 2 bases to trimming and J lost 5 bases, with 11 bases between them. CDR3: CASSFARGDEQYF. CDR3 sequence (DNA): TGCGCCAGCAGCTTCGCCAGGGGCGACGAGCAGTACTTC.

The V and J genes are TRBV12-3 or TRBV12-4 and TRBJ1-6, with D hard to call. The CDR3 sequence is 14 residues long. The germline V and J ends were trimmed by 6 bases and 6 bases, with 12 bases remaining between them. The CDR3 is CASRVELGNSPLHF. The DNA of the CDR3 is TGTGCCAGCAGGGTAGAGCTGGGTAATTCACCCCTCCACTTT.

The CDR3 DNA reads TGTGCCAGCAGTCCCCACAGCAGAGCAAACACCGGGGAGCTGTTTTTT. This sequence encodes CASSPHSRANTGELFF. This rearrangement joins TRBV25-1 to TRBJ2-2; no reliable D call. Trimming removed 5 bases from V and 2 bases from J, with 15 bases in between. Germline lookup yields CDR1 MGHDK and CDR2 SYGVNS. The CDR3 extends over 16 amino acids.

This chain links TRBV15 with TRBJ2-1; 10 positions agree with TRBD1. V gave up 7 bases and J gave up 6 bases; unmatched junction bases: 18. In germline, CDR1 is LNHNV, CDR2 YYDKDF (reference sequence). The CDR3 is 18 residues long. DNA for the CDR3: TGTGCCACCACCGAGACAGGGGGCCTAACCCGATTCCTCAATGAGCAGTTCTTC. Protein sequence: CATTETGGLTRFLNEQFF.

V usage is TRBV3-1 and J usage is TRBJ1-6; D is possibly TRBD1 (6 bases). V lost 1 base to trimming and J lost 9 bases, with 22 bases between them. Germline values: CDR1 LGHDT, CDR2 YNNKEL (reference sequence). The CDR3 runs 18 residues. The chain's CDR3 is CASSQGGGKGTRGSPLHF. The CDR3, as DNA: TGTGCCAGCAGCCAAGGGGGGGGCAAGGGTACCCGAGGTTCACCCCTCCACTTT.

This clonotype has ten or more counts. This sequence joins TRBV5-1 and TRBJ2-7, with 10 positions matching TRBD1. Trimming cost V 4 bases and J 3 bases; bases outside gene matches: 4. CDR1 and CDR2 from the germline V gene are SGHRS and YFSETQ. The CDR3 runs 14 residues. In DNA, the CDR3 is TGCGCCAGCAGCGGGGGACAGGGGATCTACGAGCAGTACTTC. Protein sequence: CASSGGQGIYEQYF.

This clonotype was detected only a few times. This sequence joins TRBV28 and TRBJ2-1; D is perhaps TRBD2 (5 bases). V lost 8 bases and J lost 8, with 28 bases in between. The CDR3 runs 17 residues. Germline CDR1 is MDHEN and CDR2 is SYDVKM. For the CDR3, the DNA is TGTGCCAGCCCCCGCAACTGGGAGACGCCACTAAAGGATGAGCAGTTCTTC. Its translation is CASPRNWETPLKDEQFF.

This clonotype was counted between two and nine times. This could be a read error, since a much larger clone is one nucleotide away. CDR3 amino acids: CSVGKGLNTEAFF. In nucleotides, the CDR3 is TGCAGCGTTGGTAAGGGCTTGAACACTGAAGCTTTCTTT. J is TRBJ1-1 and V is TRBV29-1; D unresolved. The CDR3 has 13 amino acids. Germline V gene lookup returns CDR1 SQVTM and CDR2 ANQGSEA. V dropped 4 bases and J dropped 0 bases, with 9 bases sitting between them.

Many counts were recorded for this clonotype. The V call is TRBV29-1, the J call TRBJ2-5; D is undetermined. The germline CDR1 and CDR2 sequences are SQVTM and ANQGSEA. The CDR3 spans 12 residues. Trimming took off 4 bases at V and 0 bases at J, with 6 bases between the two ends. The CDR3 spells CSVGDYQETQYF. CDR3 nucleotides: TGCAGCGTTGGTGACTACCAAGAGACCCAGTACTTC.

This clonotype was seen a handful of times. The chain's CDR3 is CASSFRGEGETQYF. The DNA of the CDR3 is TGCGCCAGCAGTTTTAGGGGAGAGGGGGAGACCCAGTACTTC. The J gene is TRBJ2-5, the V gene TRBV5-1, with D perhaps matching TRBD1 or TRBD2 (5 bases each). CDR1 and CDR2 (germline): SGHRS, YFSETQ. The CDR3 length is 14 residues. V lost 5 bases and J 5 bases, leaving 16 bases between the germline ends.

This clonotype was recorded only once. This chain uses TRBV5-1 with TRBJ1-1, with 10 bases lining up with TRBD1. V lost 4 bases and J lost 2; bases outside the gene matches: 5. This CDR3 spans 15 amino acids. Germline CDR1 is SGHRS and CDR2 is YFSETQ. The CDR3 here is CASSGGQGINTEAFF. CDR3 in DNA: TGCGCCAGCAGCGGGGGACAGGGGATAAACACTGAAGCTTTCTTT.

As concerns this clonotype: A junction end diverges from the germline sequence, so it may reflect a read error. V gene TRBV5-1 combines with J gene TRBJ2-2; D call uncertain. The V gene's germline CDR1 is SGHRS and CDR2 YFSETQ. CDR3 size: 16 residues. The DNA for the CDR3 is TGCGCCAGCAGATTGGTGGACCTGGTACACACCGGGGAGCTGTTTTTT. Its translation is CASRLVDLVHTGELFF.

This clonotype was observed a handful of times. The CDR3 region has the DNA TGCAGTGCTAGCGGTACGGTTAGAACAGCCCGTGGTCAGCCCCAGCATTTT. It codes for CSASGTVRTARGQPQHF. The V and J genes are TRBV20-1 and TRBJ1-5; D not resolved. The germline gives CDR1 DFQATT, CDR2 SNEGSKA (reference sequence). This CDR3 has 17 residues. The germline V and J ends were trimmed by 3 bases and 6 bases, with 24 bases remaining between them.

This clonotype was seen a handful of times. The genes are TRBV7-2 and TRBJ2-1, with a tentative D call TRBD1 (6 bases). V lost 2 bases to trimming and J lost 4 bases, with 15 bases between them. From germline, CDR1 is SGHTA and CDR2 FQGNSA. This CDR3 has 16 amino acids. CDR3: CASSLRSGHAYNEQFF. In DNA, the CDR3 is TGTGCCAGCAGCTTAAGGTCGGGACACGCTTACAATGAGCAGTTCTTC.

The chain combines TRBV20-1 with TRBJ2-7, with 8 bases that match TRBD2. Germline CDR1 is DFQATT and CDR2 is SNEGSKA (reference sequence). Germline trimming cut 3 bases from V and 4 bases from J; bases unmatched to any gene: 5. This CDR3 has 13 residues. The CDR3 DNA follows: TGCAGTGCTAGCACGGGACTAGATTACGAGCAGTACTTC. This gives the protein CSASTGLDYEQYF.

The V and J genes are TRBV7-9 and TRBJ2-1; D assignment may be TRBD1 or TRBD2 (5 bases each). Germline assignment: CDR1 SEHNR and CDR2 FQNEAQ (reference sequence). V was clipped by 5 bases and J by 8 bases, with 22 bases between them. The CDR3 consists of 16 residues. The chain's CDR3 is CASSNSGTSAGDEQFF. As DNA, the CDR3 is TGTGCCAGCAGCAACTCCGGGACCTCGGCGGGCGATGAGCAGTTCTTC.